This T cell receptor (beta chain) was recorded in a study of shared clonotypes between healthy human individuals. Study outcomes and limitations: Shared clonotypes: roughly 4.7% naive CD4, roughly 3.5% naive CD8, 2% to 2.5% memory CD4, roughly 0.4% memory CD8.

The data were produced by immunoSEQ multiplex PCR, yet TCRdb's version contains in-frame clones alone and is incomplete. The sample consists of more than 500,000 clones, about 95% of them appearing once. About this clone itself: Its antigen is as yet unknown.

Only CD45RO-negative cells positively selected for CCR7 counted as naive CD8 cells, so terminally differentiated effector memory CD45RA+ cells were excluded. Germline trimming cut 2 bases from V and 4 bases from J; bases unmatched to any gene: 6. Per germline, CDR1 SGHVS and CDR2 FNYEAQ. CDR3 length: 15 residues. V is TRBV7-6 and J is TRBJ2-3; 7 positions agree with TRBD2. This clonotype was obtained from a woman in her 30s in good health. Sequences were obtained from naive CD8+ T cells sorted from blood. The CDR3: CASSLFAGEADTQYF. The DNA for the CDR3 is TGTGCCAGCAGCTTATTTGCGGGAGAGGCAGATACGCAGTATTTT.